Below, one T cell receptor beta chain is given with its context. Other DNA sequences within the sample encode an identical CDR3. Authors' analysis steps: Amplification of reference gene primers provided the estimated nucleated cell counts. Using immunoSEQ multiplex PCR, the repertoire was profiled, and TCRdb retains in-frame clones only, with some absent. That table gives V, J and clone size, and the DNA gave D and trimming. The data show about 320,000 clones, with around 90% seen just once and under 6.5% held by the top ten. This sample stems from a study of blood T cell repertoires in COVID-19. Study context: Whether acute or convalescent, the COVID-19 samples came from the United States, Italy and Spain. T cells, B-cell-depleted T cells, or PBMCs supplied cDNA or gDNA.

With V trimmed by 6 bases and J by 0 bases, 0 bases remained unmatched. CDR3 size: 13 residues. The rearrangement links TRBV12-3 or TRBV12-4 to TRBJ1-1; TRBD1 matches 8 bases. The source material was peripheral blood. This clonotype originated in a man aged 18 to 29 who had recovered from COVID-19. DNA for the CDR3: TGTGCCAGCAGACAGGGGGTGAACACTGAAGCTTTCTTT. This encodes CASRQGVNTEAFF.